This record concerns one T cell receptor beta chain sequence. The data originate from a study of blood T cell repertoires in COVID-19. Study in general: Acute and convalescent COVID-19 samples came from the United States, Italy and Spain.

TCRdb keeps only in-frame clones here, not all; method: immunoSEQ multiplex PCR. The sample has 250,000 to 350,000 clones, approximately 90% seen once. The CDR3 length is 16 residues. Germline CDR1 and CDR2: MDHEN and SYDVKM. The V and J ends lost 5 bases and 0 bases, in that order; junction bases with no gene match: 6. Sequencing used PBMCs or T cells enriched from blood (not recorded which). The receptor was derived from a woman aged 60-75 years in a cohort exposed to, infected with or recovered from COVID-19 (not recorded which). The rearrangement joins TRBV28 to TRBJ2-5; 10 nucleotides line up with TRBD1. The chain's CDR3 is CASSATGTGDQETQYF. CDR3 coding DNA: TGTGCCAGCAGTGCCACCGGGACAGGGGACCAAGAGACCCAGTACTTC.